Presented here are 20 T cell receptor beta chains from one specimen sequenced in a study of T cell clonotyping in hematopoietic cell transplantation. Regarding time point: recipient sample about 28 days before transplant, after cytoreduction. Produced via immunoSEQ multiplex PCR; TCRdb's table is partial and in-frame only. This table has roughly 30,000 clones, 85% to 95% appearing once. Sequences were derived from peripheral blood mononuclear cells, sampled before stem cell transplant. These receptors originate from a man in his forties or fifties with acute myeloid leukemia. Some clones in this sample may be carry-over from other donors' samples.

The V and J genes are TRBV19 and TRBJ2-5; 11 bases match TRBD1. Germline CDR1 reads LNHDA; CDR2 reads SQIVND (reference sequence). J gave up 6 bases and V 1 base, and 4 bases lay outside the gene matches. The CDR3 length is 15 residues. The CDR3 DNA is TGTGCCAGTAGTATAGGGGACAGGGGGGGAAAGACCCAGTACTTC. Its protein is CASSIGDRGGKTQYF.

The rearrangement uses TRBV4-1 and TRBJ1-3; TRBD1 is a possible D gene (5 bases). Trimming took off 4 bases at V and 4 bases at J, with 8 bases between the two ends. Germline V gives CDR1 MGHRA, CDR2 YSYEKL. This CDR3 region has 13 residues. CDR3 amino acids: CASSLGTGNTIYF. The DNA for the CDR3 is TGCGCCAGCAGCCTTGGGACCGGAAACACCATATATTTT.

V usage is TRBV28 and J usage is TRBJ1-3, with 7 bases aligning to TRBD1. Germline CDR1 reads MDHEN; CDR2 reads SYDVKM. Germline trimming cut 4 bases from V and 0 bases from J; bases unmatched to any gene: 3. The CDR3 is 15 amino acids. Written as DNA, the CDR3 is TGTGCCAGCAGTTCTGGGACAGTCTCTGGAAACACCATATATTTT. As protein: CASSSGTVSGNTIYF.

This chain links TRBV4-1 with TRBJ1-2; D may be TRBD1 (6 bases). The CDR3 contains 15 residues. Germline CDR1 reads MGHRA; CDR2 reads YSYEKL. Trimming shortened V by 2 bases and J by 4 bases, and 14 bases separated the two germline ends. This CDR3 is CASSQRLGGGYGYTF. Here the CDR3 DNA reads TGCGCCAGCAGCCAAAGGTTGGGGGGCGGCTATGGCTACACCTTC.

J is TRBJ1-3 and V is TRBV4-2, with TRBD1 as a possible D gene (5 bases). Germline assignment: CDR1 LGHNA and CDR2 YNFKEQ. The CDR3 contains 16 residues. The V end lost 0 bases, the J end lost 4 bases, and 13 bases lay between the germline ends. CDR3 in DNA: TGTGCCAGCAGCCAAGATATCCCGGGGGAAGGAAACACCATATATTTT. Protein sequence: CASSQDIPGEGNTIYF.

This clone was seen a handful of times. The V gene is TRBV4-3, the J gene TRBJ2-7; 8 bases line up with TRBD1. The J segment lost 2 bases and the V segment lost 7 bases, leaving 13 bases of the junction unmatched. The V gene's germline CDR1 is LGHNA and CDR2 YSLEER. This CDR3 is 16 amino acids long. The CDR3 nucleotides are TGCGCCAGCAAGCAATATTCCGGGACAGGTGCCTACGAGCAGTACTTC. Translation gives CASKQYSGTGAYEQYF.

V usage is TRBV7-9 and J usage is TRBJ2-5; a possible D gene is TRBD2 (6 bases). V gave up 1 base and J gave up 2 bases, with 8 bases separating them. Germline V CDR1 and CDR2: SEHNR, FQNEAQ (reference sequence). The CDR3 covers 14 residues. The CDR3 nucleotides read TGTGCCAGCAGCTTAGGGACTACTCAAGAGACCCAGTACTTC. The encoded protein is CASSLGTTQETQYF.

The V call is TRBV7-9, the J call TRBJ2-3; 10 bases map to TRBD1. With V trimmed by 4 bases and J by 8 bases, 12 bases remained unmatched. CDR1 SEHNR and CDR2 FQNEAQ come from the germline V gene (reference sequence). The CDR3 contains 16 residues. The CDR3 bases are TGTGCCAGCAGCTCACCTACTCGGACAGGGGGGGGTACGCAGTATTTT. Protein sequence: CASSSPTRTGGGTQYF.

The V call is TRBV7-2, the J call TRBJ2-5; D may be TRBD1 (5 bases). Germline V gene data show CDR1 as SGHTA and CDR2 as FQGNSA. The CDR3 spans 15 residues. V dropped 2 bases and J dropped 2 bases, with 12 bases sitting between them. The CDR3 loop reads CASSLKAGKQETQYF. The DNA of the CDR3 is TGTGCCAGCAGCTTAAAGGCAGGGAAACAAGAGACCCAGTACTTC.

This sequence joins TRBV6-5 and TRBJ2-7; D is perhaps TRBD1 (6 bases). The CDR3 loop spans 13 amino acids. The V and J ends lost 8 bases and 2 bases respectively, with 13 bases between them. CDR1 is MNHEY and CDR2 is SVGAGI in the germline V gene. The CDR3 reads CASGSGVPYEQYF. In DNA form, the CDR3 reads TGTGCCAGCGGATCAGGGGTTCCCTACGAGCAGTACTTC.

As concerns this clone: Relative to the germline gene, one junction end is altered; a read error may explain this. The gene calls are TRBV13 and TRBJ2-5; possibly TRBD1 for D (6 bases). The CDR3 covers 16 residues. CDR1 is PRHDT, CDR2 FYEKMQ, per germline (reference sequence). DNA for the CDR3: TGTGCCAGCAGCATAGGGGGTAGGGCAGGGGAAGAGACCCAGTACTTC. It translates to CASSIGGRAGEETQYF.

This chain joins TRBV1 and TRBJ2-3. TRBV1 is labeled a pseudogene. There are 14 residues in the CDR3. The CDR3 region has the DNA TGCACCAGCAGCCCCGGACCAGTAGGCGATACGCAGTATTTT. It translates to CTSSPGPVGDTQYF.

The chain carries TRBV5-6 and TRBJ2-7; D possibly corresponds to TRBD1 (6 bases). The CDR3 covers 13 residues. Deletions cut 0 bases from V and 7 bases from J, with 11 bases between. Germline V gene lookup returns CDR1 SGHDT and CDR2 YYEEEE. CDR3 in amino acids: CASSLVQGREQYF. The DNA for the CDR3 is TGTGCCAGCAGCTTGGTCCAGGGGCGAGAGCAGTACTTC.

V gene TRBV11-2 combines with J gene TRBJ2-3; D is undetermined. Trimming took off 4 bases at V and 2 bases at J, with 13 bases between the two ends. The CDR3 covers 15 residues. Germline CDR1 and CDR2: SGHAT and FQNNGV. The DNA of the CDR3 is TGTGCCAGCAGCTGGTCGGCTTCCAACACAGATACGCAGTATTTT. Residues: CASSWSASNTDTQYF.

The chain joins TRBV28 to TRBJ2-7, with D possibly being TRBD1 or TRBD2 (5 bases each). Per germline, CDR1 MDHEN and CDR2 SYDVKM. The CDR3 is 15 amino acids. Trimming stripped 3 bases from V and 5 bases from J, with 17 bases between. The chain's CDR3 is CASSFARERGNEQYF. CDR3 in DNA: TGTGCCAGCAGTTTTGCCCGGGAAAGGGGCAACGAGCAGTACTTC.

This chain links TRBV4-3 with TRBJ2-7; D call uncertain. The CDR3 has 15 amino acids. Germline V gives CDR1 LGHNA, CDR2 YSLEER. The V end was cut by 0 bases, the J end by 0 bases, with 9 bases between. The CDR3 loop reads CASSQDQVGSYEQYF. In nucleotides, the CDR3 is TGCGCCAGCAGCCAAGATCAGGTCGGCTCCTACGAGCAGTACTTC.

V gene TRBV11-3 combines with J gene TRBJ2-1, with D possibly being TRBD1 (6 bases). CDR3 size: 13 residues. Trimming pared 4 bases from V and 4 bases from J, leaving 8 bases between. Germline lookup yields CDR1 SGHNT and CDR2 YENEEA. CDR3 coding DNA: TGTGCCAGCAGCTCACAGGGTTACAATGAGCAGTTCTTC. Its translation: CASSSQGYNEQFF.

The V gene is TRBV4-2, the J gene TRBJ1-1; D not resolved. The CDR3 has 16 amino acids. Germline lookup yields CDR1 LGHNA and CDR2 YNFKEQ. Trimming stripped 3 bases from V and 3 bases from J, with 17 bases between. As DNA, the CDR3 is TGTGCCAGCAGCCAGTCCCCGGCGAGCGGAGACACTGAAGCTTTCTTT. Its translation is CASSQSPASGDTEAFF.

This chain joins TRBV7-2 and TRBJ1-4, with D uncertain. The CDR3 sequence is 14 residues long. Trimming took 6 bases from V and 4 from J, leaving 12 bases between them. CDR1 SGHTA and CDR2 FQGNSA come from the germline V gene. The CDR3 region has the DNA TGTGCCAGCAGGGGCTCCGCCTATAATGAAAAACTGTTTTTT. Translating it yields CASRGSAYNEKLFF.

V gene TRBV28 combines with J gene TRBJ2-7; D not resolved. The CDR3 extends over 14 amino acids. V lost 4 bases, J lost 1 base, and 11 bases lay in between. Germline values: CDR1 MDHEN, CDR2 SYDVKM. The CDR3 region is CASSSILVSYEQYF. The CDR3 bases are TGTGCCAGCAGTTCTATACTCGTATCCTACGAGCAGTACTTC.